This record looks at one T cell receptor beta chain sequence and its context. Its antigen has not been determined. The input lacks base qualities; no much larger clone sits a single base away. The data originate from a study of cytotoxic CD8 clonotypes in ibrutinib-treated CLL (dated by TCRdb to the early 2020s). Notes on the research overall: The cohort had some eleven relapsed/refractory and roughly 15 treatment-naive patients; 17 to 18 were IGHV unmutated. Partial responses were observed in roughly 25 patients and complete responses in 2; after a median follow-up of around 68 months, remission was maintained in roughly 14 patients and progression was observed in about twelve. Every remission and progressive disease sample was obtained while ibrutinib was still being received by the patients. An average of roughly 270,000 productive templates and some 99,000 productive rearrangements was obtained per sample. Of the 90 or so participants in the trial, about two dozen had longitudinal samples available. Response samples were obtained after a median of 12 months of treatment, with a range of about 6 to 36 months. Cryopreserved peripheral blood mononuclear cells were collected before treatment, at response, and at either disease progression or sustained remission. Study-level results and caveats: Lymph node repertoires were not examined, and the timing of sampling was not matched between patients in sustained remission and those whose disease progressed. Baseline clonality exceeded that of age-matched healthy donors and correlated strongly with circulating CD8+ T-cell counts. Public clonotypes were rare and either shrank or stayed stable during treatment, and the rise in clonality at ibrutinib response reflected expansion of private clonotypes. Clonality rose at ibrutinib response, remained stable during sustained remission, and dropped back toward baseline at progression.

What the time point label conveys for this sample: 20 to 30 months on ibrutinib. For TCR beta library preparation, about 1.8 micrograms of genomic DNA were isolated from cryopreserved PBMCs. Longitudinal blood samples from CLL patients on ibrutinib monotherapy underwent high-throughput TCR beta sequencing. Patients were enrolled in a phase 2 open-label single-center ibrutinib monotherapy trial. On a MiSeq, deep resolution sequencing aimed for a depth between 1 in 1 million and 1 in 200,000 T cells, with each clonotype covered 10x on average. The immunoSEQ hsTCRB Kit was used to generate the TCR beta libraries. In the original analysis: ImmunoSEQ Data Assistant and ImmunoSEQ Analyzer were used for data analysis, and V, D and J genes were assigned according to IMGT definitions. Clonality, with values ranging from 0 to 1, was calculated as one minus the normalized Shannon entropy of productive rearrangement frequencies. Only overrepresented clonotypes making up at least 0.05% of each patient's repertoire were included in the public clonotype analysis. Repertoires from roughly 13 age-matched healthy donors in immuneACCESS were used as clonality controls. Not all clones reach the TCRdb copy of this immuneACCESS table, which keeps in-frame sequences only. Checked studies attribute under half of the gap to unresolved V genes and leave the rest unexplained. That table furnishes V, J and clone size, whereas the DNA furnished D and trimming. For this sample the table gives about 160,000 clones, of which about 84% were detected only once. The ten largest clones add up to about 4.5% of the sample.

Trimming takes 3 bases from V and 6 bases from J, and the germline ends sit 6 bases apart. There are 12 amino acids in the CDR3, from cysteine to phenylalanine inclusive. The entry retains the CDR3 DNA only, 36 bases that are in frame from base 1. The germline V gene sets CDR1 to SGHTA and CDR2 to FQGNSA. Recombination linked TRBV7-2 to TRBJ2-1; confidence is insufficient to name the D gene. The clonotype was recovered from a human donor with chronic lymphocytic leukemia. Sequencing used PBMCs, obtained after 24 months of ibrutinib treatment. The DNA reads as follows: TGTGCCAGCAGCTTCGTCCGCAATGAGCAGTTCTTC. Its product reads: CASSFVRNEQFF.